This is a list of T cell receptor beta chains from one sample in a study of T-cell reconstitution after alpha-beta-depleted transplantation in children. MiXCR, run by TCRdb on the PCR reads, gives a single entry per CDR3 protein. The sample shows fewer than 250,000 distinct CDR3 sequences, more than 15% of them seen only once. The sample was PBMCs, mostly from graft donor cells, taken 360 days after TCRalphabeta/CD19-depleted stem cell transplant. All receptors derive from a male patient aged 2-15 years who had a stem cell transplant for acute lymphoblastic leukemia, so the T cells may come from the graft donor. CDR3s include the opening cysteine and the closing phenylalanine or tryptophan. A D gene is named only where the DNA matches it firmly. Only some rows state a clone size, as once, few, many or a class for expanded clones.

v_gene: TRBV6-6; d_gene: .; abundance: few; j_gene: TRBJ1-1; CDR3nt: TGTGCCAGCAGCAACGGACAGCCCTCGGTGGGCACTGAAGCTTTCTTT; CDR3aa: CASSNGQPSVGTEAFF
v_gene: TRBV5-1; d_gene: .; abundance: few; j_gene: TRBJ1-4; CDR3nt: TGCGCCAGCAGCTGGACCCTCCAGCGGGAAAATGAAAAACTGTTTTTT; CDR3aa: CASSWTLQRENEKLFF
v_gene: TRBV5-4; d_gene: TRBD1; abundance: .; j_gene: TRBJ1-1; CDR3nt: TGTGCCAGCAGCTTGGCCGGGCAGGGGGCTCCTGAAGCTTTCTTT; CDR3aa: CASSLAGQGAPEAFF
v_gene: TRBV11-2; d_gene: .; abundance: few; j_gene: TRBJ2-1; CDR3nt: TGTGCCAGCAGCTTAGATCTCGGGAGTGAGCAGTTCTTC; CDR3aa: CASSLDLGSEQFF
v_gene: TRBV7-9; d_gene: .; abundance: .; j_gene: TRBJ2-6; CDR3nt: TGTGCCAGCAGCTCATCAATTTTTGCTGGGGCCAACGTCCTGACTTTC; CDR3aa: CASSSSIFAGANVLTF
v_gene: TRBV7-2; d_gene: TRBD1; abundance: .; j_gene: TRBJ2-5; CDR3nt: TGTGCCAGCAGCTTAGCAACGGACAGGGGGCAAGAGACCCAGTACTTC; CDR3aa: CASSLATDRGQETQYF
v_gene: TRBV7-9; d_gene: .; abundance: .; j_gene: TRBJ1-5; CDR3nt: TGTGCCAGCAGCACGGACAGCTATCAGCCCCAGCATTTT; CDR3aa: CASSTDSYQPQHF
v_gene: TRBV5-5; d_gene: .; abundance: few; j_gene: TRBJ1-2; CDR3nt: TGTGCCAGCAGCTTGGATCCGCAAACCTATGGCTACACCTTC; CDR3aa: CASSLDPQTYGYTF
v_gene: TRBV4-2; d_gene: .; abundance: .; j_gene: TRBJ1-5; CDR3nt: TGTGCCAGCAGCCAAGGACAATTTTTCAATCAGCCCCAGCATTTT; CDR3aa: CASSQGQFFNQPQHF
v_gene: TRBV20-1; d_gene: .; abundance: many; j_gene: TRBJ2-6; CDR3nt: TGCAGTGCTAGAGATCTCGCCCGGACCAACTCTGGGGCCAACGTCCTGACTTTC; CDR3aa: CSARDLARTNSGANVLTF
v_gene: TRBV5-1; d_gene: .; abundance: .; j_gene: TRBJ2-1; CDR3nt: TGCGCCAGCAGCTTGGGACGGGGGGCTAAAGATGAGCAGTTCTTC; CDR3aa: CASSLGRGAKDEQFF
v_gene: TRBV15; d_gene: .; abundance: .; j_gene: TRBJ1-4; CDR3nt: TGTGCCACCAACGCGGGGGGGATTGAGGAAAAACTGTTTTTT; CDR3aa: CATNAGGIEEKLFF
v_gene: TRBV6-5; d_gene: .; abundance: .; j_gene: TRBJ1-6; CDR3nt: TGTGCCAGCAGTTATGGAGACATCTTGGATTCACCCCTCCACTTT; CDR3aa: CASSYGDILDSPLHF
v_gene: TRBV7-9; d_gene: .; abundance: few; j_gene: TRBJ2-7; CDR3nt: TGTGCCAGCAGCTTATATCGTCTACCTGCCTACGAGCAGTACTTC; CDR3aa: CASSLYRLPAYEQYF
v_gene: TRBV20-1; d_gene: TRBD1; abundance: many; j_gene: TRBJ2-7; CDR3nt: TGCAGTGCGAAAACAAACAGGGGCTCCTACGAGCAGTACTTC; CDR3aa: CSAKTNRGSYEQYF
v_gene: TRBV10-2; d_gene: .; abundance: .; j_gene: TRBJ1-6; CDR3nt: TGCGCCAGCAGTGACTCGGCACCTAGGGTACCCCTCCACTTT; CDR3aa: CASSDSAPRVPLHF
v_gene: TRBV18; d_gene: .; abundance: .; j_gene: TRBJ1-1; CDR3nt: TGTGCCAGCTCACCACGCCCACCGCCCAGGGAAGCTTTCTTT; CDR3aa: CASSPRPPPREAFF
v_gene: TRBV4-3; d_gene: TRBD1; abundance: few; j_gene: TRBJ1-1; CDR3nt: TGCGCCAGCAGCCAAGAGGAATATGGGACAGGGCTGTTAGACACTGAAGCTTTCTTT; CDR3aa: CASSQEEYGTGLLDTEAFF
v_gene: TRBV7-9; d_gene: .; abundance: few; j_gene: TRBJ2-3; CDR3nt: TGTGCCAGCAGCTCTAGACACCCCACAGATACGCAGTATTTT; CDR3aa: CASSSRHPTDTQYF
v_gene: TRBV15; d_gene: .; abundance: .; j_gene: TRBJ2-5; CDR3nt: TGTGCCACCAGCAGGGCCGAATCGGGACTGAGAGAGACCCAGTACTTC; CDR3aa: CATSRAESGLRETQYF
v_gene: TRBV5-1; d_gene: TRBD1; abundance: .; j_gene: TRBJ2-5; CDR3nt: TGCGCCAGTAGAAGGACAGGGAAAGAGACCCAGTACTTC; CDR3aa: CASRRTGKETQYF
v_gene: TRBV12-3/TRBV12-4; d_gene: .; abundance: .; j_gene: TRBJ2-7; CDR3nt: TGTGCCAGCAGTTTAGATCCCCACGAGCAGTACTTC; CDR3aa: CASSLDPHEQYF
v_gene: TRBV7-8; d_gene: TRBD1; abundance: .; j_gene: TRBJ1-5; CDR3nt: TGTGCCAGCAGCTCGACAGGGAGTAGCAATCAGCCCCAGCATTTT; CDR3aa: CASSSTGSSNQPQHF
v_gene: TRBV4-3; d_gene: TRBD2; abundance: .; j_gene: TRBJ2-4; CDR3nt: TGCGCCAGCGGAACCGGGACTAGCGGGAGTAGAAACATTCAGTACTTC; CDR3aa: CASGTGTSGSRNIQYF
v_gene: TRBV9; d_gene: TRBD2; abundance: many; j_gene: TRBJ2-5; CDR3nt: TGTGCCAGCAGCGTAGCTGGAGTTTCCGGACTAGCGTCCCAAGAGACCCAGTACTTC; CDR3aa: CASSVAGVSGLASQETQYF
v_gene: TRBV28; d_gene: .; abundance: .; j_gene: TRBJ2-2; CDR3nt: TGTGCCAGCAGTTTGAGGCTCCCCGGGGAGCTGTTTTTT; CDR3aa: CASSLRLPGELFF
v_gene: TRBV12-3/TRBV12-4; d_gene: .; abundance: few; j_gene: TRBJ2-2; CDR3nt: TGTGCCAGCAGTGTGGGGCGGACCCCCGGGGAGCTGTTTTTT; CDR3aa: CASSVGRTPGELFF
v_gene: TRBV11-2; d_gene: .; abundance: once; j_gene: TRBJ1-1; CDR3nt: TGTGCCAGCAGCTTAAGTGTGGGGTATACTGAAGCTTTCTTT; CDR3aa: CASSLSVGYTEAFF
v_gene: TRBV20-1; d_gene: TRBD2; abundance: .; j_gene: TRBJ2-5; CDR3nt: TGCAGTGCTAGTGGCGGGGGGGCCGGGACCCAGTACTTC; CDR3aa: CSASGGGAGTQYF
v_gene: TRBV5-8; d_gene: .; abundance: .; j_gene: TRBJ2-2; CDR3nt: TGTGCCAGCAGCTTGAACGGGGGGCGCACCGGGGAGCTGTTTTTT; CDR3aa: CASSLNGGRTGELFF
v_gene: TRBV12-3/TRBV12-4; d_gene: .; abundance: .; j_gene: TRBJ2-5; CDR3nt: TGTGCCAGCGGAACAACCGGTGTGGGGGTGGATCGGGAGACCCAGTACTTC; CDR3aa: CASGTTGVGVDRETQYF
v_gene: TRBV2; d_gene: TRBD1; abundance: few; j_gene: TRBJ2-7; CDR3nt: TGTGCCAGCACCCCGGGACAGACCAACTACGAGCAGTACTTC; CDR3aa: CASTPGQTNYEQYF
v_gene: TRBV5-1; d_gene: .; abundance: .; j_gene: TRBJ1-2; CDR3nt: TGCGCCAGCAGCTCACAGGGCCCTAAAAGCTATGGCTACACCTTC; CDR3aa: CASSSQGPKSYGYTF
v_gene: TRBV7-9; d_gene: .; abundance: .; j_gene: TRBJ2-5; CDR3nt: TGTGCCAGCAGCTACGGACAGAACCAAGAGACCCAGTACTTC; CDR3aa: CASSYGQNQETQYF
v_gene: TRBV12-3/TRBV12-4; d_gene: TRBD1; abundance: .; j_gene: TRBJ1-2; CDR3nt: TGTGCCAGTAATGGACAGGGGAATGGCTACACCTTC; CDR3aa: CASNGQGNGYTF
v_gene: TRBV24-1; d_gene: TRBD1; abundance: many; j_gene: TRBJ2-3; CDR3nt: TGTGCCACCAGTGATCCCGGACAGGGCGGCACAGATACGCAGTATTTT; CDR3aa: CATSDPGQGGTDTQYF
v_gene: TRBV28; d_gene: .; abundance: .; j_gene: TRBJ1-4; CDR3nt: TGTGCCAGCAGTGTCCTGACAGCTGCTAATGAAAAACTGTTTTTT; CDR3aa: CASSVLTAANEKLFF
v_gene: TRBV11-2; d_gene: .; abundance: many; j_gene: TRBJ2-4; CDR3nt: TGTGCCAGCAGCTTAGAGTGGGTTAACATTCAGTACTTC; CDR3aa: CASSLEWVNIQYF
v_gene: TRBV2; d_gene: .; abundance: many; j_gene: TRBJ2-7; CDR3nt: TGTGCCAGCAGTGAAGTTGTAGGCTACGAGCAGTACTTC; CDR3aa: CASSEVVGYEQYF
v_gene: TRBV7-2; d_gene: .; abundance: few; j_gene: TRBJ2-1; CDR3nt: TGTGCCAGCACCACGAACTTCCGACAGCCCTACAATGAGCAGTTCTTC; CDR3aa: CASTTNFRQPYNEQFF